The clone carrying this T cell receptor (beta chain) was seen a single time. What it binds is unknown. The CDR3 has 13 amino acids. The V gene lost 6 bases and the J gene lost 5 bases, with 13 bases spanning the gap. The entry originates in a study of Graves' ophthalmopathy and Graves' hyperthyroidism. General observations from the study: In blood appeared most of the expanded thyroid clonotypes whose frequency exceeded 0.001. The study's model predicted ophthalmopathy progression at about 68% sensitivity and almost 75% specificity.

From RNA, the CDR3 regions of TCR beta chains were amplified and sequenced. The authors performed first-round RT-PCR with HTBI primers and then a second-round multiplex PCR. TCRdb independently ran MiXCR on the multiplex PCR reads; one entry per CDR3 protein. The table lists about 220,000 distinct CDR3 sequences, 20% to 25% of them singletons. The authors used Ficoll-Paque density gradient centrifugation to separate PBMCs. The input was approximately 10 ml of fresh peripheral blood. This chain joins TRBV12-3 or TRBV12-4 and TRBJ1-1; D ambiguous. Sequenced sample: peripheral blood. This clonotype was obtained from a woman between 45 and 65 years old with Graves' ophthalmopathy. CDR3 residues: CASSQTRKTEAFF. Here the CDR3 DNA reads TGTGCCAGCAGCCAAACTCGCAAAACTGAAGCTTTCTTT.